This TCR beta chain was identified in a study of response to subunit inactivated influenza vaccine. Broader study findings: Only a handful of new T cells, the authors suggested, are recruited with each seasonal influenza vaccination.

Germline V gives CDR1 SGHRS, CDR2 YFSETQ. V shed 5 bases, J shed 6 bases, and the junction held 4 bases outside the gene matches. The CDR3 has 14 amino acids. TCRdb reanalysed the RT-PCR reads using MiXCR and keeps one entry per CDR3 protein. There are roughly 170,000 distinct CDR3 sequences in the sample; approximately 8.7% occur only once, and roughly 11% lies in the top ten. This clonotype was seen many times. The antigen is undetermined. The rearrangement links TRBV5-1 to TRBJ1-6; 8 positions match TRBD1. The TCR sequence derives from a man in his fifties or sixties who received an inactivated influenza vaccine. Sequencing used non-naive T cells sorted from PBMCs, obtained on the day of vaccination. In DNA form, the CDR3 reads TGCGCCAGCAGTCCTGACAGGGGTAATTCACCCCTCCACTTT. Amino acids: CASSPDRGNSPLHF.